This T cell receptor beta chain was sequenced in a study of blood T cell repertoires in COVID-19. About the study: COVID-19 samples, acute and convalescent, were from the United States, Italy and Spain. Sample material is recorded as cDNA or gDNA derived from T cells, B-cell-depleted T cells, or PBMCs.

Authors' analysis steps: It was from reference gene primer amplification that nucleated cell counts were estimated. Assay: immunoSEQ multiplex PCR; the TCRdb copy retains only in-frame clones and omits some. V, J and clone size are taken as reported in that table, and D and trimming were inferred from the DNA itself. The top ten clones hold approximately 1.5% of a sample with tens of thousands of clones, roughly nine tenths of them seen once. The V end was cut by 4 bases, the J end by 2 bases, with 8 bases between. CDR3 length: 13 amino acids. The germline gives CDR1 MDHEN, CDR2 SYDVKM. This sequence originates from a man aged 45-60 years with acute or convalescent COVID-19. J is TRBJ1-2 and V is TRBV28, with D possibly matching TRBD1 (5 bases). Sequencing used peripheral blood. CDR3 sequence (DNA): TGTGCCAGCAGTTCGACAGACAACTATGGCTACACCTTC. This translates into CASSSTDNYGYTF.